Listed below are T cell receptor beta chains from one sample, sequenced in a study of shared clonotypes between healthy human individuals. Generated by immunoSEQ multiplex PCR, the TCRdb table keeps only in-frame clones and is missing some. Among 2 million to 2.5 million clones listed, 85% to 95% were seen once. The sample consisted of naive CD4+ T cells from PBMCs. The receptors stem from a man aged 18 to 30 in good health. Some clones in this sample may be carry-over from other donors' samples. Each CDR3 is given with its conserved first and last residue. Each record gives: CDR3 length, J gene, D gene, clone size, V gene, CDR3 DNA, CDR3 protein. A D gene is named only where the DNA matches it firmly. A row's size may be missing; if present it is once, few, many or a size class.

>12|TRBJ2-5|NA|NA|TRBV9
TGTGCCAGCAGTAGGGTCAGGGGGACCCAGTACTTC
CASSRVRGTQYF
>11|TRBJ2-7|NA|NA|TRBV28
TGTGCCAGCAGTTTAAGGTGGGAGCAGTACTTC
CASSLRWEQYF
>14|TRBJ1-5|NA|NA|TRBV5-1
TGCGCCAGCAGCTTGGGAGGGGCCAATCAGCCCCAGCATTTT
CASSLGGANQPQHF
>18|TRBJ2-1|NA|NA|TRBV11-2
TGTGCCAGCAGCCATTACAGGTACCTTAGAACGTCCTACAATGAGCAGTTCTTC
CASSHYRYLRTSYNEQFF
>15|TRBJ2-7|NA|NA|TRBV9
TGTGCCAGCAGCCCGAGTCCGGAGGGGGCCTACGAGCAGTACTTC
CASSPSPEGAYEQYF
>15|TRBJ2-3|TRBD2|NA|TRBV6-5
TGTGCCAGCAGAAGTAGCGGGAGGGCCATCGATACGCAGTATTTT
CASRSSGRAIDTQYF
>16|TRBJ2-7|NA|NA|TRBV6-5
TGTGCCAGCAGTTACTCGGAGGCAGGGAAAAGCTACGAGCAGTACTTC
CASSYSEAGKSYEQYF
>15|TRBJ1-5|NA|NA|TRBV19
TGTGCCAGTAGTATAGACTGGAGCCGCAATCAGCCCCAGCATTTT
CASSIDWSRNQPQHF
>12|TRBJ2-1|NA|NA|TRBV6-4
TGTGCCTCTAGATCGAGGGGCAATGAGCAGTTCTTC
CASRSRGNEQFF
>13|TRBJ1-2|TRBD1|once|TRBV19
TGTGCCAGTAGAGGCCAGGGGGCGCGAGGCTACACCTTC
CASRGQGARGYTF
>13|TRBJ1-1|NA|NA|TRBV30
TGTGCCTGGAACAGGGTGCCGAACACTGAAGCTTTCTTT
CAWNRVPNTEAFF
>15|TRBJ1-1|TRBD1|NA|TRBV7-9
TGTGCCAGCAGCTTGGCCGGGACAGCGGGCACTGAAGCTTTCTTT
CASSLAGTAGTEAFF
>17|TRBJ2-7|TRBD1|NA|TRBV19
TGTGCCAGTAGTATTCACTCCGGGACAGATGCATCCTACGAGCAGTACTTC
CASSIHSGTDASYEQYF
>15|TRBJ1-3|NA|NA|TRBV7-2
TGTGCCAGCAGCGCAAGGACAGTTCGGGGCAACACCATATATTTT
CASSARTVRGNTIYF
>13|TRBJ1-2|NA|NA|TRBV15
TGTGCCACCAGCAGAGTGGGGCGGGGTGGCTACACCTTC
CATSRVGRGGYTF
>13|TRBJ2-3|NA|NA|TRBV19
TGTGCCAGTAGTAGGGACAGCACAGATACGCAGTATTTT
CASSRDSTDTQYF
>15|TRBJ2-4|TRBD2|NA|TRBV5-5
TGTGCCAGCAACGCCGGGACTAGCGGGAGTAGCATTCAGTACTTC
CASNAGTSGSSIQYF
>12|TRBJ2-5|NA|NA|TRBV7-9
TGTGCCAGCAGCGGGGCTGGGGAGACCCAGTACTTC
CASSGAGETQYF
>14|TRBJ2-7|NA|NA|TRBV5-1
TGCGCCAGCAGCTTGGCCCAGGCCGCTTACGAGCAGTACTTC
CASSLAQAAYEQYF
>16|TRBJ2-5|NA|NA|TRBV28
TGTGCCAGCAATCCCAATACAAGGGGACTGCAAGAGACCCAGTACTTC
CASNPNTRGLQETQYF
>13|TRBJ1-5|TRBD1|NA|TRBV6-6
TGTGCCAGCAGCTTCGACAGGGCTCAGCCCCAGCATTTT
CASSFDRAQPQHF
>18|TRBJ1-5|TRBD1|NA|TRBV5-1
TGCGCCAGCAGCTTGGGAGACAGGGCCCCTGGGCCCAATCAGCCCCAGCATTTT
CASSLGDRAPGPNQPQHF
>13|TRBJ2-7|NA|NA|TRBV27
TGTGCCAGCAGTTTCGGGGGCACCTACGAGCAGTACTTC
CASSFGGTYEQYF
>15|TRBJ2-1|TRBD2|NA|TRBV19
TGTGCCAGTAGTCCCCGGACTAGGCCCTGGGATGAGCAGTTCTTC
CASSPRTRPWDEQFF
>17|TRBJ2-3|TRBD2|once|TRBV7-8
TGTGCCAGCAGCTTAGGGCTAGCGGGCCCCTCCACAGATACGCAGTATTTT
CASSLGLAGPSTDTQYF
>13|TRBJ2-3|NA|NA|TRBV6-4
TGTGCCAGCAGTGAGACTTACTCAGATACGCAGTATTTT
CASSETYSDTQYF
>13|TRBJ2-5|NA|NA|TRBV6-6
TGTGCCAGCAGTTCGGGACCGGCGGAGACCCAGTACTTC
CASSSGPAETQYF
>17|TRBJ1-3|NA|NA|TRBV11-2
TGTGCCAGCAGCTTAGATATTCCCGTAAGGACTGGAAACACCATATATTTT
CASSLDIPVRTGNTIYF
>13|TRBJ1-1|NA|NA|TRBV9
TGTGCCAGCAGCGCTCAGGGACGGACTGAAGCTTTCTTT
CASSAQGRTEAFF
>13|TRBJ2-5|NA|NA|TRBV18
TGTGCCAGCTCTCGGGCGGGTCAAGAGACCCAGTACTTC
CASSRAGQETQYF
>15|TRBJ2-7|NA|NA|TRBV11-2
TGTGCCAGCAGCCCAAGCGTCGCGGACCACTACGAGCAGTACTTC
CASSPSVADHYEQYF
>14|TRBJ2-1|NA|NA|TRBV2
TGTGCCAGCAGTGAAGCGCTTCAGCGCAATGAGCAGTTCTTC
CASSEALQRNEQFF
>18|TRBJ2-2|TRBD2|NA|TRBV5-1
TGCGCCAGCAGCGCGGGACTAGCGGGAGGGCCCGGCACCGGGGAGCTGTTTTTT
CASSAGLAGGPGTGELFF
>14|TRBJ2-7|TRBD2|NA|TRBV7-2
TGTGCCAGCAGCCCCGGGACTAGCGCCTACGAGCAGTACTTC
CASSPGTSAYEQYF
>19|TRBJ2-1|TRBD2|NA|TRBV15
TGTGCCACCAGCAGTCTCGGGACTAGCGGGGGGAGATCCTACAATGAGCAGTTCTTC
CATSSLGTSGGRSYNEQFF
>14|TRBJ2-3|TRBD1|NA|TRBV2
TGTGCCAGCACCCGGGACAGGGCCACAGATACGCAGTATTTT
CASTRDRATDTQYF
>18|TRBJ1-4|NA|NA|TRBV7-9
TGTGCCAGCAGCTTAGCGTCGGCAGGTGGGAAAACTAATGAAAAACTGTTTTTT
CASSLASAGGKTNEKLFF
>14|TRBJ1-1|NA|NA|TRBV5-1
TGCGCCAGCAGCTTGGGCCCTATGGACACTGAAGCTTTCTTT
CASSLGPMDTEAFF
>14|TRBJ2-1|TRBD2|NA|TRBV18
TGTGCCAGCTCACCGGGACTAGCGGGAGGCGAGCAGTTCTTC
CASSPGLAGGEQFF